This T cell receptor (beta chain) was captured by sequencing in a study of blood T cell repertoires in COVID-19. Sequencing used immunoSEQ multiplex PCR; TCRdb keeps in-frame clones, though not all of them. The repertoire holds 200,000 or so clones, with around 89% as singletons. Germline V gene lookup returns CDR1 SNHLY and CDR2 FYNNEI. The CDR3 loop spans 14 amino acids. With 6 bases removed from V and 4 bases from J, the gap between germline ends came to 13 bases. The chain combines TRBV2 with TRBJ1-5; TRBD1 is a possible D gene (5 bases). This TCR came from a young woman who had recovered from COVID-19. The sample was PBMCs or T cells enriched from blood (not recorded which). CDR3 sequence reads: CASRRDSSNQPQHF. The CDR3 DNA sequence: TGTGCCAGCAGGCGAGACAGTTCTAATCAGCCCCAGCATTTT.